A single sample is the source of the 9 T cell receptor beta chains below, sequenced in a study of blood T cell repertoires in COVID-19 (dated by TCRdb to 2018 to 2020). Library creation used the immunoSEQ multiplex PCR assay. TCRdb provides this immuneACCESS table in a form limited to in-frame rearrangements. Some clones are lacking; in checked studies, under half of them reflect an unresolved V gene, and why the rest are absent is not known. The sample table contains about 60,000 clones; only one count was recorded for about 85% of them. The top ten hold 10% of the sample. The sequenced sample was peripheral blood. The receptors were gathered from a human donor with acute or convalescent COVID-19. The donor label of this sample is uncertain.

The chain's CDR3 is CASVRDTPFSGNTIYF. For the CDR3, the DNA is TGTGCCAGCGTAAGGGACACACCTTTCTCTGGAAACACCATATATTTT. The chain combines TRBV2 with TRBJ1-3; perhaps TRBD1 as D (6 bases). V shed 8 bases and J shed 0 bases, with 17 bases lying between them. There are 16 residues in the CDR3. Germline V gene lookup returns CDR1 SNHLY and CDR2 FYNNEI.

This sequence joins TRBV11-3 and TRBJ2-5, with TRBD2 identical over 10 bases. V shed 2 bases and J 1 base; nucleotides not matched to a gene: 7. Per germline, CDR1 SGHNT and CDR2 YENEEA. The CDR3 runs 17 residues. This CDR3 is CASSLFGSSGSQETQYF. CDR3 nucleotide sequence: TGTGCCAGCAGCTTATTTGGGTCTAGCGGGAGCCAAGAGACCCAGTACTTC.

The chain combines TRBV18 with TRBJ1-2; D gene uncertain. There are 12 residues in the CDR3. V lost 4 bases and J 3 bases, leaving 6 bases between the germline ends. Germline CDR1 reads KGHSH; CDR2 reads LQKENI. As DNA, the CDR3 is TGTGCCAGCTCACGACTGGACTATGGCTACACCTTC. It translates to CASSRLDYGYTF.

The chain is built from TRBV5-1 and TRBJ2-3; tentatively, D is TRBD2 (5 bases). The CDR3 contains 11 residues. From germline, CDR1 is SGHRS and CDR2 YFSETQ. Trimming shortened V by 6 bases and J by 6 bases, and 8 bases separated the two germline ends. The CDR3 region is CASTGGDTQYF. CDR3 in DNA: TGCGCCAGCACCGGCGGGGATACGCAGTATTTT.

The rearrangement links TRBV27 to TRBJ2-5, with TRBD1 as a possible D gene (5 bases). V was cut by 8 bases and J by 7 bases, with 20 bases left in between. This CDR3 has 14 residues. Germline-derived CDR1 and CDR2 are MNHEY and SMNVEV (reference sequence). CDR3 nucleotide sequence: TGTGCCAGCGCCCAACAGAGTGGGGCCGGGACCCAGTACTTC. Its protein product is CASAQQSGAGTQYF.

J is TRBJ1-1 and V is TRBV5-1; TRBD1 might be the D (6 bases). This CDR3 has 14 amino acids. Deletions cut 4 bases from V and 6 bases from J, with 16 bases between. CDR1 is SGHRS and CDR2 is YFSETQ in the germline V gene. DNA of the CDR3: TGCGCCAGCAGCCAGAACAGGGTCTCGTCTGAAGCTTTCTTT. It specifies CASSQNRVSSEAFF.

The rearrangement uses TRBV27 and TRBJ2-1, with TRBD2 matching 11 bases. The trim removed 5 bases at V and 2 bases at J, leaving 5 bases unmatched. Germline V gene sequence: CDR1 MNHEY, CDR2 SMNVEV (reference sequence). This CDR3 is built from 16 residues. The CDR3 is CASSPLAGGTYNEQFF. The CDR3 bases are TGTGCCAGCAGTCCCCTAGCGGGGGGAACCTACAATGAGCAGTTCTTC.

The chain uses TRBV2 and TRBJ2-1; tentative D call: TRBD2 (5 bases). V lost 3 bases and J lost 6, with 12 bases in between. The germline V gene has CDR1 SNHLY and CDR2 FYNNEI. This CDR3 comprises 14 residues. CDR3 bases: TGTGCCAGCAGTGATTCCCTAGCATCCAATGAGCAGTTCTTC. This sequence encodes CASSDSLASNEQFF.

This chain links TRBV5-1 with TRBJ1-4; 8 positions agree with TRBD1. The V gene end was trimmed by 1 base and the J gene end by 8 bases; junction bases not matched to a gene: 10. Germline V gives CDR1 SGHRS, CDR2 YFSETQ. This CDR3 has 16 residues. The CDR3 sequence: CASSLTPWDRREKLFF. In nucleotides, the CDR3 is TGCGCCAGCAGCTTGACCCCTTGGGACAGGAGAGAAAAACTGTTTTTT.